A single sample is the source of the 5 T cell receptor beta chains below, sequenced in a study of T cell repertoires in cytomegalovirus infection. TCRdb used MiXCR to reprocess the reads, holding one entry per CDR3 protein. The sample carries approximately 500,000 distinct CDR3 sequences, 16% recorded once. Sequenced: CD8+ T cells from PBMCs. Every receptor here comes from a human donor in good health (CMV status not recorded). Some clones in this sample may be carry-over from other donors' samples.

This clonotype was recorded many times. The chain combines TRBV28 with TRBJ2-7; either TRBD1 or TRBD2 may supply D (5 bases each). Looked up from germline, CDR1 is MDHEN and CDR2 is SYDVKM. CDR3 length equals 20 residues. Trimming left V 1 base short and J 2 bases short, with 27 bases between. CDR3 amino acids: CASSLSPKIHRALGAYEQYF. The CDR3 DNA is TGTGCCAGCAGTTTATCGCCTAAGATCCACCGGGCCTTGGGGGCCTACGAGCAGTACTTC.

The chain is built from TRBV6-6 and TRBJ1-1; 9 bases are a match to TRBD1. Trimming cost V 5 bases and J 2 bases; bases outside gene matches: 6. The CDR3 totals 15 residues. Per germline, CDR1 MNHNY and CDR2 SVGAGI (reference sequence). The CDR3 sequence is CASSAHRGLNTEAFF. As DNA, the CDR3 is TGTGCCAGCAGTGCCCACAGGGGGCTCAACACTGAAGCTTTCTTT.

This clonotype was recorded many times. The V gene is TRBV7-6, the J gene TRBJ2-7, with 12 bases that match TRBD1. V was pared by 5 bases and J by 4 bases, with 12 bases of the junction left unmatched. CDR3 length equals 17 residues. From germline, CDR1 is SGHVS and CDR2 FNYEAQ. CDR3 DNA sequence: TGTGCCAGCAGCAGACGGGGAGGGACAGGGGGCGCATACGAGCAGTACTTC. Amino acids: CASSRRGGTGGAYEQYF.

There are many counts of this clonotype. The rearrangement uses TRBV7-6 and TRBJ2-7; a possible D gene is TRBD1 (6 bases). Germline V lookup: CDR1 SGHVS, CDR2 FNYEAQ. The CDR3 length is 13 residues. Trimming left V 4 bases short and J 4 bases short, with 11 bases between. Here the CDR3 DNA reads TGTGCCAGCAGCTCCCGGGACAAGTACGAGCAGTACTTC. Protein sequence: CASSSRDKYEQYF.

This clonotype appeared many times. The CDR3 DNA follows: TGTGCCAGCAGCTTCGACTGGGGGTCCCAGTATGAGCAGTTCTTC. Translating gives CASSFDWGSQYEQFF. J is TRBJ2-1 and V is TRBV7-3; D may be TRBD1 or TRBD2 (5 bases each). V was shortened by 3 bases and J by 8 bases, with 17 bases between the two germline ends. Germline V gene sequence: CDR1 SGHTA, CDR2 FQGTGA. There are 15 residues in the CDR3. The variable domain in full, completed from reference TRBV7-3 and TRBJ2-1, reads GAGVSQTPSNKVTEKGKYVELRCDPISGHTALYWYRQSLGQGPEFLIYFQGTGAADDSGLPNDRFFAVRPEGSVSTLKIQRTERGDSAVYLCASSFDWGSQYEQFFGPGTRLTVL.